The entry that follows covers one TCR beta chain sequence. This sample is part of a study of blood T cell repertoires in COVID-19. Study context: T cells, B-cell-depleted T cells, or PBMCs provided the cDNA or gDNA that served as material.

CDR1 SGHRS and CDR2 YFSETQ come from the germline V gene. This CDR3 is 14 amino acids long. Germline trimming cut 0 bases from V and 6 bases from J; bases unmatched to any gene: 5. TCRdb's table, derived via immunoSEQ multiplex PCR, lists solely in-frame clones and lacks some. The table has roughly 41,000 clones, around 90% seen once; the top ten hold 4.8%. The sequencing sample was made of peripheral blood. V and J are TRBV5-1 and TRBJ2-7, with TRBD1 matching 8 bases. This clonotype originated in a human donor in a cohort sampled during active COVID-19. This chain's CDR3 is CASSLAAGGGEQYF. The CDR3 DNA reads as TGCGCCAGCAGCTTGGCCGCAGGGGGCGGCGAGCAGTACTTC.